This is a list of T cell receptor beta chains from one sample in a study of breast tumors, draining lymph nodes, adjacent tissues. Each CDR3 protein gets one entry after TCRdb re-called the multiplex PCR reads with MiXCR. Here the sample spans approximately 250,000 distinct CDR3 sequences, less than 40% being singletons. The sequenced sample was axillary lymph node tissue. Receptors were obtained from a female donor with breast cancer. Some clones in this sample may be carry-over from other donors' samples. The CDR3 runs from the conserved cysteine through the conserved F or W. The D gene is left open where the match is weak. Expanded clones are given a class, and other clones once, few, many or no size at all.

TRBJ1-2	TRBV2	14	TRBD1	.	TGTGCCAGCCGATCAGGGGGTGACGGTTATGGCTACACCTTC	CASRSGGDGYGYTF
TRBJ2-5	TRBV5-8	15	.	.	TGTGCCAGCAGCTTGGGGCCGGCGGCGGGGGAGACCCAGTACTTC	CASSLGPAAGETQYF
TRBJ2-7	TRBV27	15	TRBD1	.	TGTACCAGCAGGGACCGGGACAGAAGCTCCTACGAGCAGTACTTC	CTSRDRDRSSYEQYF
TRBJ1-2	TRBV5-8	13	TRBD1	many	TGTGCCAGCAGGCGACAGGGCTTCTATGGCTACACCTTC	CASRRQGFYGYTF
TRBJ2-7	TRBV7-9	13	.	many	TGTGCCAGCAGCTACCAGACCCGTCGGGAGCAGTACTTC	CASSYQTRREQYF
TRBJ1-5	TRBV12-3/TRBV12-4	19	TRBD1	many	TGTGCCAGCAGTTTTTCCAAGGGACAGGGGATGACTAGGAATCAGCCCCAGCATTTT	CASSFSKGQGMTRNQPQHF
TRBJ1-2	TRBV6-5	15	.	many	TGTGCCAGCAGTTACAGTAGTGGGGGGAAGGCAGGCTACACCTTC	CASSYSSGGKAGYTF
TRBJ2-1	TRBV5-8	15	.	many	TGTGCCAGCAGCTTGGGCCACAGCTCCTACAATGAGCAGTTCTTC	CASSLGHSSYNEQFF
TRBJ1-5	TRBV12-3/TRBV12-4	15	.	.	TGTGCCAGCAGTTGGGGAGGGCTTGGCAATCAGCCCCAGCATTTT	CASSWGGLGNQPQHF
TRBJ2-1	TRBV24-1	20	.	.	TGTGCCACCAGTGCCCGCCCTGGCCCGGGGGCCCGGACCCTCTACAATGAGCAGTTCTTC	CATSARPGPGARTLYNEQFF
TRBJ2-3	TRBV7-3	15	TRBD2	medium-sized	TGTGCCAGCAGCCCGAAGACTAGCGGGGCAGATACGCAGTATTTT	CASSPKTSGADTQYF
TRBJ2-7	TRBV9	15	TRBD2	many	TGTGCCAGCAGCAAAACCGGGACTAGCTCCTACGAGCAGTACTTC	CASSKTGTSSYEQYF
TRBJ1-3	TRBV5-5	15	.	.	TGTGCCAGCAGCTTGGAGGGGGACTATGGCTACACCATATATTTT	CASSLEGDYGYTIYF
TRBJ2-6	TRBV7-7	16	.	once	TGTGCTAGCAGCCCCGAGGCGAACACCGGGGCCAACGTCCTGACTTTC	CASSPEANTGANVLTF
TRBJ1-5	TRBV27	13	.	few	TGTGCCAGCGCTAAAAGTAGGAATCAGCCCCAGCATTTT	CASAKSRNQPQHF
TRBJ2-6	TRBV5-1	16	.	.	TGCGCCAGCAGCTTTCAGGGGCATGGGGGCTCCAACGTCCTGACTTTC	CASSFQGHGGSNVLTF
TRBJ1-3	TRBV7-9	15	TRBD1	many	TGTGCCAGCAGCTCGGACAGGAGCTCTGGAAACACCATATATTTT	CASSSDRSSGNTIYF
TRBJ2-7	TRBV20-1	15	TRBD1	many	TGCAGTGCTAGAGACCGGGACAGGGGATACTACGAGCAGTACTTC	CSARDRDRGYYEQYF
TRBJ1-1	TRBV11-3	15	TRBD1	few	TGTGCCAGCAGCTTCCTAGGGGGCTCGGGCACTGAAGCTTTCTTT	CASSFLGGSGTEAFF
TRBJ2-7	TRBV20-1	15	TRBD1	.	TGCAGTGCTAGTGTCCCGGGACAGAGTCCATACGAGCAGTACTTC	CSASVPGQSPYEQYF
TRBJ2-2	TRBV15	17	TRBD2	.	TGTGCCACCAGCATAGGGACTAGCGGGGGCAACACCGGGGAGCTGTTTTTT	CATSIGTSGGNTGELFF
TRBJ2-5	TRBV2	15	TRBD1	many	TGTGCCAGCAGGCACCGGGACAGGGGACAAGAGACCCAGTACTTC	CASRHRDRGQETQYF
TRBJ1-2	TRBV4-3	16	.	many	TGCGCCAGCAGCCAAGATCCGGACCATGAATTCTATGGCTACACCTTC	CASSQDPDHEFYGYTF
TRBJ2-1	TRBV5-1	12	.	many	TGCGCCAGCAGCTCAAACTACAATGAGCAGTTCTTC	CASSSNYNEQFF
TRBJ1-2	TRBV9	15	.	few	TGTGCCAGCAGCGTAGAAGAGGGCCCGATCTATGGCTCCACCTTC	CASSVEEGPIYGSTF
TRBJ2-1	TRBV3-1	14	.	.	TGTGCCAGCAGGCTAAGAGGGGAGGTCAATGAGCAGTTCTTC	CASRLRGEVNEQFF
TRBJ1-2	TRBV4-1	16	TRBD1	once	TGCGCCAGCAGCCAGGACAGGGGGATGGGTAACTATGGCTACACCTTC	CASSQDRGMGNYGYTF
TRBJ2-6	TRBV5-1	8	.	.	TGCGCCAGCAGCTCCGGAGCTTTC	CASSSGAF
TRBJ2-2	TRBV4-1	14	TRBD2	many	TGCGCCAGCACCCAACTAGCGGACACCGGGGAGCTGTTTTTT	CASTQLADTGELFF
TRBJ2-2	TRBV27	16	TRBD1	few	TGTGCCAGCAGTTTCGAGGACAGGGGGCAAGGCGGGGAGCTGTTTTTT	CASSFEDRGQGGELFF
TRBJ2-6	TRBV19	15	.	.	TGTGCCAGTAGGGATGGGGCCTCTGGGGCCAACGTCCTGACTTTC	CASRDGASGANVLTF
TRBJ1-5	TRBV7-9	14	TRBD1	many	TGTGCCAGCAGCTCAGGACAGGGCATAAAGCCCCAGCATTTT	CASSSGQGIKPQHF
TRBJ2-1	TRBV4-1	17	TRBD2	many	TGCGCCAGCAGCCAAGATGTGATTGCGGGGGGACCTAATGAGCAGTTCTTC	CASSQDVIAGGPNEQFF
TRBJ2-5	TRBV20-1	15	TRBD2	many	TGCAGTGCCCTACCGCAAGCGGGGGGCGGGGAGACCCAGTACTTC	CSALPQAGGGETQYF
TRBJ2-5	TRBV7-2	16	TRBD2	.	TGTGCCAGCAGCATGGGACTAGCGGGGGGGCTGGAGACCCAGTACTTC	CASSMGLAGGLETQYF
TRBJ1-3	TRBV5-4	15	TRBD1	.	TGTGCCAGCAGCGTGGGACAGGGGACTACGAACACCATATATTTT	CASSVGQGTTNTIYF
TRBJ2-1	TRBV11-2	15	TRBD2	many	TGTGCCAGCAGCATACTAGCGGGGCCCTACAATGAGCAGTTCTTC	CASSILAGPYNEQFF
TRBJ2-1	TRBV9	12	TRBD1	.	TGTGCCAGCAGCGTAGGGGACAGGGAGCAGTTCTTC	CASSVGDREQFF
TRBJ1-4	TRBV15	15	TRBD1	many	TGTGCCACCAGCATACCCGGGACAGGGGCTGAAAAACTGTTTTTT	CATSIPGTGAEKLFF
TRBJ2-5	TRBV2	13	.	many	TGTGCCAGCAGTGAGGGTCAGAAAGAGACCCAGTACTTC	CASSEGQKETQYF
TRBJ2-7	TRBV5-4	14	.	.	TGTGCCAGCAGCTTCGGGGGAGGGGGCTACGAGCAGTACTTC	CASSFGGGGYEQYF
TRBJ2-1	TRBV5-1	15	TRBD2	many	TGCGCCAGCTCCTCGACTAGCGGGAGGTACAATGAGCAGTTCTTC	CASSSTSGRYNEQFF
TRBJ2-1	TRBV2	14	.	.	TGTGCCAGCACCAGCGGCAGCTCCTACAATGAGCAGTTCTTC	CASTSGSSYNEQFF
TRBJ1-2	TRBV20-1	13	TRBD1	many	TGCAGTGCTCGGACAGGAGTAGCCTATGGCTACACCTTC	CSARTGVAYGYTF
TRBJ1-3	TRBV12-3/TRBV12-4	15	.	many	TGTGCCAGCAGTAACAGACGGAACTCTGGAAACACCATATATTTT	CASSNRRNSGNTIYF
TRBJ1-6	TRBV5-6	12	.	medium-sized	TGTGCCAGCAGCTTGGCCGTTTCACCCCTCCACTTT	CASSLAVSPLHF
TRBJ1-1	TRBV7-8	16	TRBD1	.	TGTGCCAGCAGCCCTAAGCGACAGGGATTGAACACTGAAGCTTTCTTT	CASSPKRQGLNTEAFF
TRBJ2-5	TRBV12-5	14	TRBD1	many	TGTGCTAGTGGTGGACAGGGAACCCAAGAGACCCAGTACTTC	CASGGQGTQETQYF
TRBJ2-7	TRBV6-4	11	.	many	TGTGCCAGCAGGCCTCTAGTCGAGCAGTACTTC	CASRPLVEQYF
TRBJ2-1	TRBV6-5	15	TRBD2	.	TGTGCCAGAAGGCCATCCGGGACTAGCGGGGGGTTAGGGTTCTTC	CARRPSGTSGGLGFF
TRBJ1-2	TRBV20-1	13	.	many	TGCAGTGCTAGATGGGCCTCTGGGTACGGCTACACCTTC	CSARWASGYGYTF
TRBJ1-4	TRBV30	13	.	many	TGTGCCTGGAGTAGAGGGATAGGGGAAAAACTGTTTTTT	CAWSRGIGEKLFF
TRBJ1-3	TRBV20-1	14	TRBD1	many	TGCAGTGCCCGGGACAGCAAGCTTGGAAACACCATATATTTT	CSARDSKLGNTIYF
TRBJ2-1	TRBV2	14	.	.	TGTGCTAGGGCCCACCGGGACAAACAAAATGAGCAGTTCTTC	CARAHRDKQNEQFF